Sequencing of this T cell receptor (beta chain) was carried out in a study of blood T cell repertoires in COVID-19 (dated by TCRdb to the early 2020s). Broadly, across the study: Collaborator samples came from the United States, Italy and Spain and covered acute and convalescent phases of COVID-19. The prospective study material was composed of cDNA or gDNA derived from T cells, B-cell-depleted T cells, or PBMCs. Deeply sampled blood TCRbeta repertoires from subjects exposed to, actively infected with, or recovered from COVID-19 were included in the dataset. The repertoires were made available in a free public database intended to serve as a resource for research on the immune response to SARS-CoV-2. The samples were drawn from two sources: the first 160 participants of the ongoing ImmuneRACE study, and 1,254 subjects contributed by 6 global collaborators. A de-identified subject ID, COVID-19 status, age in years and sex were almost always included in the sample metadata. Where available, HLA class I and class II types were taken from metadata supplied by the sample provider and were not determined by assay-based typing.

Whole blood was collected in K2EDTA tubes by collaborating institutions according to the institutions' own protocols. For TCRbeta analysis, collaborator samples were shipped as frozen whole blood, as isolated PBMCs, or as DNA extracted from either sample type. TCRbeta CDR3 regions were amplified from genomic DNA using the immunoSEQ Assay, a bias-controlled multiplex PCR. Under the source paper's analysis protocol: The number of nucleated cells in each sample was estimated from the amplification of reference gene primers within the assay. To quantify the absolute abundance of each unique TCRbeta CDR3 rearrangement, sequence reads were collapsed and filtered. Productive Simpson clonality was computed per sample as the square root of Simpson's diversity index over productive rearrangements. TCRdb took over this immuneACCESS table, retaining in-frame rearrangements with V and J assigned. Such tables are incomplete; in checked studies, under half of the missing clones stem from an unresolved V gene, and the remainder is unexplained. V, J and clone size reflect that table, while D and trimming were determined from the DNA. The table for this sample lists 110,000 to 150,000 clones; 86% of them were counted only once. The biggest ten clones account for approximately 8% of the sample.

Beyond this particular receptor, the publication reports: The quantity of clinical and demographic metadata differed by source and by participant and was supplied without curation.

As for this clone: Its antigen has not been determined. No much larger clone is present one base from it, and per-base qualities are unavailable.

From the germline V gene, CDR1 is SGHNT and CDR2 is YENEEA. From the cysteine up to the phenylalanine, the CDR3 has a length of 15 residues. The kept DNA is CDR3 alone, 45 bases in frame from the first base. Trimming removed 4 bases from V and 2 bases from J, leaving 14 bases between the germline ends. The source is a woman aged 60-75 years with acute or convalescent COVID-19. Sequencing used peripheral blood. The rearranged chain carries TRBV11-3 and TRBJ1-1; 5 matching bases give a weak D call of TRBD1. The CDR3 sequence is CASSSPLWTNTEAFF. In nucleotides, the sequence is TGTGCCAGCAGCTCCCCCCTATGGACAAACACTGAAGCTTTCTTT.